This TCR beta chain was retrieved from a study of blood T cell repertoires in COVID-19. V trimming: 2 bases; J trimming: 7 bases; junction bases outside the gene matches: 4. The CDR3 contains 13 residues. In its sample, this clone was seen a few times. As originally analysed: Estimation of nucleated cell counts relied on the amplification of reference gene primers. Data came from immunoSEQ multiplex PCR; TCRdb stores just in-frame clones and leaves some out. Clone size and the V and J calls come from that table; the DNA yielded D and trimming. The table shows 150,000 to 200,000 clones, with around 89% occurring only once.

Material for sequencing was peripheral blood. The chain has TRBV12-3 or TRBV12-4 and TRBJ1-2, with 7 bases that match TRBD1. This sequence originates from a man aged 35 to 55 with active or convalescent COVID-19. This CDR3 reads CASSLQGGGGYTF. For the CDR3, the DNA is TGTGCCAGCAGTTTACAGGGGGGAGGTGGCTACACCTTC.